This T cell receptor (beta chain) was identified during a study of human T cells and chemical hapten exposure. Extraction yielded total RNA from whole blood (unfractionated). During construction of the library, unique molecular identifiers were attached to individual cDNA molecules for quantitative, reproducible TCR counting. TCRdb called the 5' RACE reads again in MiXCR, with one record for every CDR3 protein. This table holds 100,000 to 120,000 distinct CDR3 sequences, around 20% found once. The germline V gene has CDR1 MNHNS and CDR2 SASEGT. The V end was cut by 3 bases, the J end by 7 bases, with 10 bases between. The CDR3 consists of 12 residues. This clonotype was found a few times.

The J gene is TRBJ2-7, the V gene TRBV6-1; D not resolved. This TCR was recovered from a human donor in good health. The CDR3 protein is CASSEGYLEQYF. CDR3 nucleotide sequence: TGTGCCAGCAGTGAGGGTTACTTGGAGCAGTACTTC.